Included here is one T cell receptor beta chain sequence, with context. Its matching antigen is unknown. Scientists ran DNA taken from cultured CD4+ T cells through the Oncomine TCR Beta short-read assay for sequencing. Cultures of CD4+ T cells served as the source for extracting genomic DNA. TCRdb re-analysed the PCR reads in MiXCR, keeping a single row per CDR3 protein. The sample has 9,500 to 15,000 distinct CDR3 sequences; approximately 50% are singletons. Trimming cost V 6 bases and J 4 bases, with 19 bases left between them. CDR3 size: 15 residues. Germline CDR1 and CDR2: DFQATT and SNEGSKA (reference sequence). Treatment meaning: roughly 11-day PBMC culture with coronavirus spike peptide pools or control peptides (ViraFEST assay). This entry belongs to a study of vaccination and CD4 T cells after COVID-19.

V gene TRBV20-1 combines with J gene TRBJ1-5; D perhaps matches TRBD1 (6 bases). The clonotype was recovered from a human donor who had recovered from COVID-19. Sequences were obtained from CD4+ T cells from blood, cultured in vitro. CDR3 in DNA: TGCAGTGCAGATAACGTCGGGACAACTAATCAGCCCCAGCATTTT. Translated, it gives CSADNVGTTNQPQHF.